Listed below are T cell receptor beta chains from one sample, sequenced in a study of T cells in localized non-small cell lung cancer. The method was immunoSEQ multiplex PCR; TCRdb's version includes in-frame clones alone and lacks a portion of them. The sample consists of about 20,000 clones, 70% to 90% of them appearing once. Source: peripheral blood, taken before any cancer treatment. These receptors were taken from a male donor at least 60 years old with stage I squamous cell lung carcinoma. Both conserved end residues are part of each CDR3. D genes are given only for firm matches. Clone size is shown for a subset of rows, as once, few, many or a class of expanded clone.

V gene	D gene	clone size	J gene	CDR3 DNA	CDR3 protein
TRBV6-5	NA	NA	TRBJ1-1	TGTGCCAGCAGAAGGGGATTGAACACTGAAGCTTTCTTT	CASRRGLNTEAFF
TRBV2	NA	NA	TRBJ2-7	TGTGCCAGCTGTCAGGAGACCTACGAGCAGTACTTC	CASCQETYEQYF
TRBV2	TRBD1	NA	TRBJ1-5	TGTGCCAGCAGCCTCAGGGGGAGTGGGTTAGGAGGCTATAGCAATCAGCCCCAGCATTTT	CASSLRGSGLGGYSNQPQHF
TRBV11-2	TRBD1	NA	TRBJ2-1	TGTGCCAGCAGCTTAGGAGGGACAGGGGGCTCGGTCAATGAGCAGTTCTTC	CASSLGGTGGSVNEQFF
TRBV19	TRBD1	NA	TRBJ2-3	TGTGCCAGTAGTATAGATCTATGGAAAGAGGCTGGACAGGGGGAAGATACGCAGTATTTT	CASSIDLWKEAGQGEDTQYF
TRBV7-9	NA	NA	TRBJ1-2	TGTGCCAGCAGCTCCGACAGGTTTACGCGCTACACCTTC	CASSSDRFTRYTF
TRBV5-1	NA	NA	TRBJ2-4	TGCGCCAGCAGCCCCGAGAGGTTAGCCAAAAACATTCAGTACTTC	CASSPERLAKNIQYF
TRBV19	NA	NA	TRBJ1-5	TGTGCCAGTAGCGGGCAGGGTTTTTGGGATCAGCCCCAGCATTTT	CASSGQGFWDQPQHF
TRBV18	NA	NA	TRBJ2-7	TGTGCCAGCTCACCAGTTCCTAACCCCTACGAGCAGTACTTC	CASSPVPNPYEQYF
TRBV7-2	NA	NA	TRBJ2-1	TGTGCCAGCAGCTTACCCCAGGGGAACAATGAGCAGTTCTTC	CASSLPQGNNEQFF
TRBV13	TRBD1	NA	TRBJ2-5	TGTGCCAGCAGCTCACCGGGACAGGGGGCCCTGCTGTACTTC	CASSSPGQGALLYF
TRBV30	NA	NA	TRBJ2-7	TGTGCCCGGAGCCAGGGAAGGGCAGCCGACGAGCAGTACTTC	CARSQGRAADEQYF
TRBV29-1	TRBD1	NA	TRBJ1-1	TGCAGCGTTCAGGACAGGGCCAGTATGAACACTGAAGCTTTCTTT	CSVQDRASMNTEAFF
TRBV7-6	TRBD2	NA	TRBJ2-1	TGTGCCAGCAGCTTAGCATTGGCTAGCGGGGCAACCTACAATGAGCAGTTCTTC	CASSLALASGATYNEQFF
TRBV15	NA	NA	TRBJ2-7	TGTGCCACCAGCAGGCACAGGGTCCCTGGGGAGCAGTACTTC	CATSRHRVPGEQYF
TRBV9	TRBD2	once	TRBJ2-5	TGTGCCAGCAGCGTAGGGACCAGCGGGGGGTACCAAGAGACCCAGTACTTC	CASSVGTSGGYQETQYF
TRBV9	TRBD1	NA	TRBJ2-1	TGTGCCAGCAGCCCCACAGGGGAGAGGGGTAACACGCAGTTCTTC	CASSPTGERGNTQFF
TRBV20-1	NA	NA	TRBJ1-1	TGCAGTGCTTGGGGGAGGGAAGCTTTCTTT	CSAWGREAFF
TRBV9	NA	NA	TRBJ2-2	TGTGCCAGCAGCTCCACATCTCTCCCCGGGGAGCTGTTTTTT	CASSSTSLPGELFF
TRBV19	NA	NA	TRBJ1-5	TGTGCCAGTAGTTATCGGGGGCTGTATAGCAATCAGCCCCAGCATTTT	CASSYRGLYSNQPQHF
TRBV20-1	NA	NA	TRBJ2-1	TGCAGTGCTAGAGAGGATCGTGAGCAGTTCTTC	CSAREDREQFF
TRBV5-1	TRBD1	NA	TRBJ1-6	TGCGCCAGCAGCTTGCAGGGGGCTAATTCACCCCTCCACTTT	CASSLQGANSPLHF
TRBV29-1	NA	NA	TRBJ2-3	TGCAGCGCCCCCCCAAGGGGCCGGGGAGATACGCAGTATTTT	CSAPPRGRGDTQYF
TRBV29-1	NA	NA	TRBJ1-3	TGCAGCATTTTGAGCTCTGGAAACACCATATATTTT	CSILSSGNTIYF
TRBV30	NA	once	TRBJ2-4	TGTGCCTGGACCTCACAGGGATACATTCAGTACTTC	CAWTSQGYIQYF
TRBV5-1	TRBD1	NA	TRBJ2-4	TGCGCCAGCAGCTGGGGACAGGGAAACATTCAGTACTTC	CASSWGQGNIQYF
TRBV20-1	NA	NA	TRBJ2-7	TGCAGTGCTGTCGGCGGGCCTAAAAGGTACTTC	CSAVGGPKRYF
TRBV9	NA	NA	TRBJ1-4	TGTGCCAGCAGCGCAGGACACCTGACTACAACTAATGAAAAACTGTTTTTT	CASSAGHLTTTNEKLFF
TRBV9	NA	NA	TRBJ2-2	TGTGCCAGCAGGTCGGGCAGGGCGAACACCGGGGAGCTGTTTTTT	CASRSGRANTGELFF
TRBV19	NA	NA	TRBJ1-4	TGTGCCAGTAACAATTACAGGGATGAAAAACTGTTTTTT	CASNNYRDEKLFF
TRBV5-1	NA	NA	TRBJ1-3	TGCGCCAGCAGCTTGGCCGTGACAGGCCGCTCTGGAAACACCATATATTTT	CASSLAVTGRSGNTIYF
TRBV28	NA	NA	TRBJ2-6	TGTGCCAGCAGTTTATTTACGCTTTCTGGGGCCAACGTCCTGACTTTC	CASSLFTLSGANVLTF
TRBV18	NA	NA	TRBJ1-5	TGTGCCAGCTCACGGTTTGACAGGAGGATCGGACAGCCCCAGCATTTT	CASSRFDRRIGQPQHF
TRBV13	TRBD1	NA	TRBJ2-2	TGTGCCAGCAGCCAGGGGGCGGGGGAGCTGTTTTTT	CASSQGAGELFF
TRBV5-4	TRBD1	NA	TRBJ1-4	TGTGCCAGCAGCTACAGACAGGGGAATGAAAAACTGTTTTTT	CASSYRQGNEKLFF
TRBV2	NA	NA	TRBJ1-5	TGTGCCAGCAGTGAACAACTCCTCAATCAGCCCCAGCATTTT	CASSEQLLNQPQHF
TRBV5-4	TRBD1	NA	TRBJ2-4	TGTGCCAGCAGCGACAGACAGGGGGTAGGGAACATTCAGTACTTC	CASSDRQGVGNIQYF
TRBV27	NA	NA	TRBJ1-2	TGTGCCAGCAGTTTTGGGGAGTTCTACGGCTACACCTTC	CASSFGEFYGYTF
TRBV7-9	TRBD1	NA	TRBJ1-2	TGTGCCAGCAGTTCACAGGGGAGCGTTGGTGGCTACACCTTC	CASSSQGSVGGYTF
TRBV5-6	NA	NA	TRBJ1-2	TGTGCCAGCAGCTTACAGTCCACGGGGTATGGCTACACCTTC	CASSLQSTGYGYTF
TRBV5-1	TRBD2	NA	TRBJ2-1	TGCGCCAGCAGCTTGGCCGGGACTAGCGGGGATGAGCAGTTCTTC	CASSLAGTSGDEQFF
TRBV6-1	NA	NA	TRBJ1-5	TGTGCCAGCAGTTCTCACGGGAGCAATCAGCCCCAGCATTTT	CASSSHGSNQPQHF
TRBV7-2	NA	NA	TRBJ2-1	TGTGCCAGCAGCTTAGAAGGTTGGAGGGAGCAGTTCTTC	CASSLEGWREQFF
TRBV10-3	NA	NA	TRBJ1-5	TGTGCCATCAGTGAGGGGCAGGGAAATAATCAGCCCCAGCATTTT	CAISEGQGNNQPQHF
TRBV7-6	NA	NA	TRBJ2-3	TGTGCCAGCAGCTTATCTAGGGAGATTACGCAGTATTTT	CASSLSREITQYF
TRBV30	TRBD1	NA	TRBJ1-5	TGTGCCTGGACCCTCGGACAGGGAGTGGGGCAGCCCCAGCATTTT	CAWTLGQGVGQPQHF
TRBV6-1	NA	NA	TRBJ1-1	TGTGCCAGCACCCCGACAGGAGTAAACACTGAAGCTTTCTTT	CASTPTGVNTEAFF
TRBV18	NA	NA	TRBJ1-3	TGTGCCAGCTCACCAATCTGGGACCTCTCTGGAAACACCATATATTTT	CASSPIWDLSGNTIYF
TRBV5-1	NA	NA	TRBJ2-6	TGCGCCAGCAGGCCGTTGGGACCTGGGGCCAACGTCCTGACTTTC	CASRPLGPGANVLTF
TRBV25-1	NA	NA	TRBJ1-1	TGTGCCAGCAGTGCCAGGGGTAACACTGAAGCTTTCTTT	CASSARGNTEAFF
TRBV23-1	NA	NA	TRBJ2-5	TGCGCCAGCAGTCCAGGGACGGAGGCGAGGTGCGAAGAGACCCAGTACTTC	CASSPGTEARCEETQYF
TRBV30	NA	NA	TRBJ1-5	TGTGCCTGGAGTGATGGACAGTATAGCAATCAGCCCCAGCATTTT	CAWSDGQYSNQPQHF
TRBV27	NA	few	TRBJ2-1	TGTGCCAGCAGTTCGATGGGTTACAATGAGCAGTTCTTC	CASSSMGYNEQFF
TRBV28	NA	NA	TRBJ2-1	TGTGCCTTGGCGAGCTCCTACAATGAGCAGTTCTTC	CALASSYNEQFF
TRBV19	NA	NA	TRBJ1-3	TGTGCCAGTAGTTTTACAGGGATCTCTGGAAACACCATATATTTT	CASSFTGISGNTIYF
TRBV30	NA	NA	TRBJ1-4	TGTGCCTGGAGTGTACGGGGTGGCGAAAAACTGTTTTTT	CAWSVRGGEKLFF